This paragraph reports one T cell receptor beta chain. Antigen unknown. CDR1 is GTSNPN and CDR2 is SVGIG in the germline V gene (reference sequence). The V gene end was trimmed by 8 bases and the J gene end by 0 bases; junction bases not matched to a gene: 6. The CDR3 length is 13 residues. This sample was included in a study of CD4 T cell repertoires in COVID-19. In the study overall: After roughly 10 days of IL-2 expansion, CFSE-low cells were relabeled and restimulated with other coronavirus spikes. Findings and caveats of the study: In SARS-CoV and/or HKU1 spike cultures, between roughly 7 and 27% of SARS-CoV-2 clonotypes reappeared. Several top expanded SARS-CoV-2-reactive clonotypes were shared by two or three memory subsets.

Here immunoSEQ multiplex PCR was the method, and the copy in TCRdb shows in-frame clones only, minus some. This table holds some 80,000 clones, 83% found once. Mild-to-severe COVID-19 survivors were the donors. This receptor was obtained from a human donor who had COVID-19. This chain uses TRBV30 with TRBJ1-2; 7 bases fit TRBD1. Sample: CD4+ T cells from peripheral blood, taken after recovery from COVID-19. The CDR3 region is CARRDSANYGYTF. For the CDR3, the DNA is TGTGCCCGCCGGGACAGTGCTAACTATGGCTACACCTTC. The full variable domain, in which reference TRBV30 and TRBJ1-2 provide the parts outside the CDR3, is SQTIHQWPATLVQPVGSPLSLECTVEGTSNPNLYWYRQAAGRGLQLLFYSVGIGQISSEVPQNLSASRPQDRQFILSSKKLLLSDSGFYLCARRDSANYGYTFGSGTRLTVV.